Each of the 21 T cell receptor beta chains below was sequenced from the same sample in a study of blood T cells in healthy people across ages. A sample-barcoded 5' primer and a J-beta primer mix were used in a second PCR of roughly 7 to 11 cycles. TCRdb analysed the 5' RACE reads with MiXCR anew, one entry per CDR3 protein. Seen here are over 1.5 million distinct CDR3 sequences, about 50% observed once, and the top ten hold over 2%. The sequenced sample was blood. The source is a woman aged 35 to 49 in good health.

This chain joins TRBV6-1 and TRBJ2-3; 8 positions agree with TRBD1. V was pared by 4 bases and J by 1 base, with 10 bases of the junction left unmatched. CDR1 is MNHNS, CDR2 SASEGT, per germline. The CDR3 consists of 17 residues. CDR3 sequence reads: CASSGDGTGIGTDTQYF. DNA of the CDR3: TGTGCCAGCAGTGGGGACGGGACAGGAATTGGCACAGATACGCAGTATTTT.

The chain employs TRBV2 and TRBJ2-7, with 9 bases aligning to TRBD1. The junction had 5 bases not matched to a gene; V was cut back by 1 base and J by 4 bases. There are 15 residues in the CDR3. The germline V gene encodes CDR1 SNHLY and CDR2 FYNNEI. CDR3 nucleotides: TGTGCCAGCAGTGAAGACGGGACAGGGTCGTACGAGCAGTACTTC. Amino acids: CASSEDGTGSYEQYF.

The chain carries TRBV7-9 and TRBJ1-4, with a possible D match to TRBD1 (5 bases). Germline CDR1 and CDR2: SEHNR and FQNEAQ (reference sequence). Trimming left V 4 bases short and J 0 bases short, with 12 bases between. This CDR3 contains 16 residues. As DNA, the CDR3 is TGTGCCAGCAGCTCCCCGACAGTTCCAACTAATGAAAAACTGTTTTTT. This encodes CASSSPTVPTNEKLFF.

This clonotype was counted ten times or more. The chain carries TRBV7-2 and TRBJ2-3; 10 nucleotides align to TRBD1. The CDR3 consists of 14 residues. Trimming at V came to 8 bases and at J to 3 bases, leaving 5 bases not matched to a gene. CDR1 and CDR2 (germline): SGHTA, FQGNSA. The CDR3 DNA reads as TGTGCCAGCCGCGACAGGGGGCGGACAGATACGCAGTATTTT. Protein sequence: CASRDRGRTDTQYF. Complete variable domain (other parts from reference TRBV7-2 and TRBJ2-3): GAGVSQSPSNKVTEKGKDVELRCDPISGHTALYWYRQSLGQGLEFLIYFQGNSAPDKSGLPSDRFSAERTGGSVSTLTIQRTQQEDSAVYLCASRDRGRTDTQYFGPGTRLTVL.

About this clonotype itself: One end of the junction is discordant with germline, which a read error may explain. The gene calls are TRBV28 and TRBJ2-3; D is possibly TRBD1 or TRBD2 (6 bases each). This CDR3 is built from 16 residues. CDR1 is MDHEN, CDR2 SYDVKM, per germline. The CDR3 DNA is TGTGCCGGCAGTCCCCTTGGCCGGGGGCACACAGATACGCAGTATTTT. Translation: CAGSPLGRGHTDTQYF. The full variable domain, completed using reference TRBV28 and TRBJ2-3, is DVKVTQSSRYLVKRTGEKVFLECVQDMDHENMFWYRQDPGLGLRLIYFSYDVKMKEKGDIPEGYSVSREKKERFSLILESASTNQTSMYLCAGSPLGRGHTDTQYFGPGTRLTVL.

Only one count was recorded for this clonotype. The gene calls are TRBV27 and TRBJ2-7, with 10 bases lining up with TRBD1. Germline assignment: CDR1 MNHEY and CDR2 SMNVEV (reference sequence). J lost 9 bases, V lost 6 bases, and 11 bases had no gene match. The CDR3 loop spans 14 amino acids. The CDR3 sequence: CASSPGQGFFGQYF. CDR3 nucleotide sequence: TGTGCCAGCAGCCCGGGACAGGGGTTTTTCGGGCAGTACTTC.

V is TRBV12-3 or TRBV12-4 and J is TRBJ1-2; no clear D. V lost 4 bases, J lost 4 bases, and 19 bases lay in between. The CDR3 extends over 16 amino acids. DNA for the CDR3: TGTGCCAGCAGTTCCCTCTTCGGGGAGCTGGGCTATGGCTACACCTTC. Translation: CASSSLFGELGYGYTF.

This chain joins TRBV20-1 and TRBJ1-2, with D perhaps matching TRBD1 (5 bases). Germline V gene lookup returns CDR1 DFQATT and CDR2 SNEGSKA (reference sequence). Trimming took off 6 bases at V and 1 base at J, with 15 bases between the two ends. The CDR3 is 14 amino acids. CDR3: CSAERRQGNYGYTF. The CDR3 nucleotides are TGCAGTGCCGAGAGGAGGCAGGGTAACTATGGCTACACCTTC.

The chain couples TRBV2 to TRBJ2-3; 8 nucleotides align to TRBD2. Germline CDR1 and CDR2: SNHLY and FYNNEI. With V trimmed by 4 bases and J by 0 bases, 21 bases remained unmatched. The CDR3 runs 21 residues. This chain's CDR3 is CASSVPRPSGSFSSSTDTQYF. Written as DNA, the CDR3 is TGTGCCAGCAGTGTGCCTCGTCCTAGCGGGTCCTTTTCGTCTAGCACAGATACGCAGTATTTT.

This chain connects TRBV6-5 to TRBJ2-5; TRBD1 matches at 7 bases. Unmatched junction bases numbered 8, after V lost 2 bases and J lost 5 bases. The CDR3 length is 15 residues. From germline, CDR1 is MNHEY and CDR2 SVGAGI. The CDR3 DNA follows: TGTGCCAGCAGTTACGCCCAGACAGGGCACGAGACCCAGTACTTC. It codes for CASSYAQTGHETQYF.

CDR3 DNA: TGTGCCAGCAGTTTGTCGGACTACACCTACGAGCAGTACTTC. Its protein is CASSLSDYTYEQYF. The chain carries TRBV28 and TRBJ2-7, with D maybe TRBD2 (6 bases). Germline V CDR1 and CDR2: MDHEN, SYDVKM. Trimming left V 3 bases short and J 2 bases short, with 11 bases between. This CDR3 comprises 14 residues.

This chain uses TRBV9 with TRBJ2-5, with a weak D call TRBD2 (5 bases). Looked up from germline, CDR1 is SGDLS and CDR2 is YYNGEE. The V gene lost 0 bases and the J gene lost 2 bases, with 8 bases spanning the gap. The CDR3 is 14 residues long. Here the CDR3 DNA reads TGTGCCAGCAGCGTAGCTGGGAGACAAGAGACCCAGTACTTC. Protein: CASSVAGRQETQYF.

The gene calls are TRBV4-1 and TRBJ2-5; possible D gene TRBD1, 6 bases. Trimming removed 4 bases at V and 2 bases at J, with 17 bases between. Germline loops: CDR1 MGHRA, CDR2 YSYEKL. This CDR3 is 16 amino acids long. CDR3 amino acids: CASSLTTGKGQETQYF. The DNA of the CDR3 is TGCGCCAGCAGCCTAACTACAGGGAAGGGTCAAGAGACCCAGTACTTC.

This clonotype showed up just a few times. The V call is TRBV6-4, the J call TRBJ2-2, with 8 bases fitting TRBD1. Germline loops: CDR1 MRHNA, CDR2 SNTAGT. The CDR3 spans 14 residues. V dropped 6 bases and J dropped 4; count of bases not matched to a gene: 4. As DNA, the CDR3 is TGTGCCAGCAGCAGGACAGGGTCCACCGGGGAGCTGTTTTTT. Translation gives CASSRTGSTGELFF.

J is TRBJ1-2 and V is TRBV7-2; the match to TRBD1 covers 7 bases. Germline V gene sequence: CDR1 SGHTA, CDR2 FQGNSA. The CDR3 runs 14 residues. V was clipped by 5 bases and J by 4 bases; unmatched bases: 7. CDR3 in DNA: TGTGCCAGCAGCCTTACTCCAGGGGGCTATGGCTACACCTTC. Protein: CASSLTPGGYGYTF.

There are a few counts of this clonotype. The V gene is TRBV20-1, the J gene TRBJ1-6, with TRBD1 as a possible D gene (6 bases). V dropped 0 bases and J dropped 5 bases, with 11 bases sitting between them. Germline-derived CDR1 and CDR2 are DFQATT and SNEGSKA (reference sequence). CDR3 length: 15 amino acids. CDR3 DNA: TGCAGTGCTAGAGACAGGGGCCTAAATAATTCACCCCTCCACTTT. Its protein product is CSARDRGLNNSPLHF.

This clonotype was counted a few times. The chain couples TRBV20-1 to TRBJ2-3; the D gene could be TRBD1 or TRBD2 (5 bases each). The V end was cut by 0 bases, the J end by 2 bases, with 21 bases between. CDR3 length equals 18 residues. From germline, CDR1 is DFQATT and CDR2 SNEGSKA (reference sequence). CDR3 region: CSARDTRTRGRPTDTQYF. Written as DNA, the CDR3 is TGCAGTGCTAGAGATACTCGAACGAGGGGCCGTCCCACAGATACGCAGTATTTT.

V and J are TRBV6-5 and TRBJ1-6; TRBD1 is a possible D gene (5 bases). The CDR3 consists of 14 residues. The V gene's germline CDR1 is MNHEY and CDR2 SVGAGI. With 2 bases removed from V and 10 bases from J, the gap between germline ends came to 12 bases. CDR3 nucleotides: TGTGCCAGCAGTTACGGCAGGGATGGATCACCCCTCCACTTT. Amino acid sequence: CASSYGRDGSPLHF.

This clonotype has just one count. One base away lies a much larger clone, so this may be a sequencing read error. The chain recombines TRBV29-1 with TRBJ2-7, with D possibly matching TRBD2 (5 bases). The V and J ends lost 6 bases and 7 bases respectively, with 10 bases between them. The CDR3 consists of 10 residues. CDR1 and CDR2 (germline): SQVTM, ANQGSEA. The CDR3 reads CSVRENEQYF. CDR3 DNA: TGCAGCGTAAGGGAGAATGAGCAGTACTTC.

This clonotype was observed many times. J is TRBJ2-1 and V is TRBV7-2, with D possibly being TRBD2 (6 bases). The CDR3 sequence is 15 residues long. V gave up 2 bases and J gave up 9 bases, with 17 bases separating them. Germline V gene sequence: CDR1 SGHTA, CDR2 FQGNSA. CDR3 DNA sequence: TGTGCCAGCAGCTTAAAGGTCTCCCGGGGAGGTGAGCAGTTCTTC. Translating it yields CASSLKVSRGGEQFF.

This chain links TRBV5-1 with TRBJ2-3; no definite D call. Germline V gene lookup returns CDR1 SGHRS and CDR2 YFSETQ. The CDR3 covers 12 residues. Deletions cut 5 bases from V and 6 bases from J, with 10 bases between. In nucleotides, the CDR3 is TGCGCCAGCAGATTGTCGTCGGATACGCAGTATTTT. Translating it yields CASRLSSDTQYF. The complete variable domain, with remaining parts taken from reference TRBV5-1 and TRBJ2-3, reads KAGVTQTPRYLIKTRGQQVTLSCSPISGHRSVSWYQQTPGQGLQFLFEYFSETQRNKGNFPGRFSGRQFSNSRSEMNVSTLELGDSALYLCASRLSSDTQYFGPGTRLTVL.